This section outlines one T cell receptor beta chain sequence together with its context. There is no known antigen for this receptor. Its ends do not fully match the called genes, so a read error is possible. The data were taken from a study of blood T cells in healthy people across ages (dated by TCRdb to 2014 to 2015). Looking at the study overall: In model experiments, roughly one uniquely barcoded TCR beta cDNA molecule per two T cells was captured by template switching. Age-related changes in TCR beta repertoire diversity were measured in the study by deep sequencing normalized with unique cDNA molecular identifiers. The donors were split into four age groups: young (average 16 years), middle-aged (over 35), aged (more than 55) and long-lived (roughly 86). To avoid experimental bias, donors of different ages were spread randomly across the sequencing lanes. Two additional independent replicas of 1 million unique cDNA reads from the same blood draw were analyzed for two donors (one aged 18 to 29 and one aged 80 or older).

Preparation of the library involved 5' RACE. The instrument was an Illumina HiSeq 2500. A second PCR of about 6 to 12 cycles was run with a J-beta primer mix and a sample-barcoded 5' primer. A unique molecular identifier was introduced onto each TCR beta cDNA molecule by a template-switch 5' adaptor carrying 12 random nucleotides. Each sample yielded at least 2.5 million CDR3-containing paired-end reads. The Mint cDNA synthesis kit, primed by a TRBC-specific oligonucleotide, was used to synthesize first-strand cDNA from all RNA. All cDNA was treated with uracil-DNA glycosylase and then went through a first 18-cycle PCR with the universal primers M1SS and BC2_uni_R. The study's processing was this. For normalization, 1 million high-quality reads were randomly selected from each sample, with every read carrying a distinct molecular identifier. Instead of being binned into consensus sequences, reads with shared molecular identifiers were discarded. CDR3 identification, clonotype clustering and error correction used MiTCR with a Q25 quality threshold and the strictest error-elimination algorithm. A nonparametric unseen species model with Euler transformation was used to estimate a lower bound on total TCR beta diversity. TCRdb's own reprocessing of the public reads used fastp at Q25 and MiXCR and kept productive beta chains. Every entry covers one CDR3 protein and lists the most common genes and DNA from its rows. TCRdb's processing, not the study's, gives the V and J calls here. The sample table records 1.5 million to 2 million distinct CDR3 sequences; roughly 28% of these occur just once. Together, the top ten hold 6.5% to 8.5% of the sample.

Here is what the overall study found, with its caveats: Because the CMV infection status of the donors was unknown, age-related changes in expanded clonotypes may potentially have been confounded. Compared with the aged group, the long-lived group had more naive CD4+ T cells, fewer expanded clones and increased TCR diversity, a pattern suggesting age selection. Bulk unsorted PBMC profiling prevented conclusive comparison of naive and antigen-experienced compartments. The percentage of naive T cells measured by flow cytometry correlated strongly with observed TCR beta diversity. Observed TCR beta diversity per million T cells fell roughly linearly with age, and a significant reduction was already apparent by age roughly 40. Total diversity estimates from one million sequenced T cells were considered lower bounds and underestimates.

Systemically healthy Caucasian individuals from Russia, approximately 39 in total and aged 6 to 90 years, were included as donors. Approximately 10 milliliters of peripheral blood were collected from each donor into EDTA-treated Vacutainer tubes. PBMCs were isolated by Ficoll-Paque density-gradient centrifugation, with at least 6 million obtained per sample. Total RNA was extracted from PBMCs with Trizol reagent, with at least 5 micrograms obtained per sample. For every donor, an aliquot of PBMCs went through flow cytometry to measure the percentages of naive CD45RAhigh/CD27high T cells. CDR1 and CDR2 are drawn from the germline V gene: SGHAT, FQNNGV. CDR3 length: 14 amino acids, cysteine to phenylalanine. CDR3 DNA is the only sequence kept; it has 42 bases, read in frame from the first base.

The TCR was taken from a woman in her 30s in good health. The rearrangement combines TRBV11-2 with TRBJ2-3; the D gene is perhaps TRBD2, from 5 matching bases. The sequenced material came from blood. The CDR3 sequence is CTSSLLTGTDTQYF. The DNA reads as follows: TGTACCAGCAGCTTACTTACGGGGACAGATACGCAGTATTTT.